Following are 30 T cell receptor beta chains from one sample sequenced in a study of blood T cell repertoires in COVID-19. This table comes from immunoSEQ multiplex PCR, and its TCRdb copy is limited to in-frame clones, with some not included. There are about 89,000 clones in the sample; 75% to 80% occur only once, and roughly 6% lies in the top ten. Source material: peripheral blood. These receptors all stem from a man between 70 and 80 years old with COVID-19, enrolled during active disease.

This chain connects TRBV12-3 or TRBV12-4 to TRBJ1-1; weak D call: TRBD1 (6 bases). The CDR3 extends over 11 amino acids. V lost 6 bases and J lost 6, with 8 bases in between. CDR3 amino acids: CASSNRAEAFF. The CDR3 DNA sequence: TGTGCCAGCAGCAACAGGGCTGAAGCTTTCTTT.

This clone has more than one count but fewer than ten. The chain is built from TRBV2 and TRBJ1-5; possible D gene TRBD1, 5 bases. The CDR3 has 16 amino acids. V was clipped by 3 bases and J by 0 bases, with 12 bases between them. CDR1 and CDR2 from the germline V gene are SNHLY and FYNNEI. CDR3 in amino acids: CASSDRRGNSNQPQHF. CDR3 nucleotide sequence: TGTGCCAGCAGTGACCGTCGGGGGAATAGCAATCAGCCCCAGCATTTT.

This clone has more than one count but fewer than ten. The chain carries TRBV7-6 and TRBJ2-3; D not resolved. Trimming pared 0 bases from V and 6 bases from J, leaving 25 bases between. CDR1 is SGHVS and CDR2 is FNYEAQ in the germline V gene. The length of the CDR3 is 19 residues. CDR3 coding DNA: TGTGCCAGCAGCTTAGCCCCATCTCCCCGATCGGCCCGCAGGGATACGCAGTATTTT. Protein: CASSLAPSPRSARRDTQYF. Complete variable domain (other parts from reference TRBV7-6 and TRBJ2-3): GAGVSQSPRYKVTKRGQDVALRCDPISGHVSLYWYRQALGQGPEFLTYFNYEAQQDKSGLPNDRFSAERPEGSISTLTIQRTEQRDSAMYRCASSLAPSPRSARRDTQYFGPGTRLTVL.

The V gene is TRBV21-1, the J gene TRBJ2-5; TRBD2 was called by the table and not checked on the DNA. TRBV21-1 is recorded as a pseudogene. This CDR3 contains 12 residues. The CDR3 nucleotides are TGTGCCAGCAGCAAATTTCTGGCTAGACCGTACTTC. Its translation is CASSKFLARPYF.

The CDR3: CAGAGFSNTEAFF. In nucleotides, the CDR3 is TGTGCCGGAGCGGGATTCAGTAACACTGAAGCTTTCTTT. The chain recombines TRBV12-3 or TRBV12-4 with TRBJ1-1; D is uncertain. Trimming shortened V by 11 bases and J by 2 bases, and 15 bases separated the two germline ends. The CDR3 runs 13 residues.

This CDR3 is CASSIGGGAPLHF. The CDR3 nucleotides read TGTGCCAGTAGTATCGGGGGGGGAGCGCCCCTCCACTTT. The chain combines TRBV19 with TRBJ1-6, with a possible D match to TRBD1 (5 bases). The V gene's germline CDR1 is LNHDA and CDR2 SQIVND (reference sequence). The CDR3 length is 13 residues. V was trimmed by 3 bases and J by 13 bases, leaving 13 bases between them.

This rearrangement joins TRBV19 to TRBJ2-7; TRBD1 aligns across 7 bases. Germline V CDR1 and CDR2: LNHDA, SQIVND (reference sequence). The J segment lost 7 bases and the V segment lost 5 bases, leaving 8 bases of the junction unmatched. This CDR3 contains 13 residues. Written as DNA, the CDR3 is TGTGCCAGTAGTGAGGGGGCGGCGTGGGAGCAGTACTTC. It is translated as CASSEGAAWEQYF.

The chain combines TRBV5-4 with TRBJ2-5, with 10 nucleotides matching TRBD1. The V gene end was trimmed by 4 bases and the J gene end by 5 bases; junction bases not matched to a gene: 5. CDR3 length: 14 amino acids. Germline V lookup: CDR1 SGHNT, CDR2 YYREEE (reference sequence). The CDR3 DNA reads TGTGCCAGCAGCAGTCAGGACAGGGGGGAGACCCAGTACTTC. Its protein is CASSSQDRGETQYF.

The V call is TRBV15, the J call TRBJ2-1, with 16 bases aligning to TRBD2. This CDR3 has 20 residues. The germline CDR1 and CDR2 sequences are LNHNV and YYDKDF (reference sequence). The trim removed 0 bases at V and 0 bases at J, leaving 5 bases unmatched. The CDR3: CATSRDQGLAGGYSYNEQFF. The CDR3 DNA is TGTGCCACCAGCAGAGATCAGGGACTAGCGGGAGGGTACTCCTACAATGAGCAGTTCTTC. The full variable domain, completed using reference TRBV15 and TRBJ2-1, is DAMVIQNPRYQVTQFGKPVTLSCSQTLNHNVMYWYQQKSSQAPKLLFHYYDKDFNNEADTPDNFQSRRPNTSFCFLDIRSPGLGDTAMYLCATSRDQGLAGGYSYNEQFFGPGTRLTVL.

V gene TRBV15 combines with J gene TRBJ2-1; 15 nucleotides agree with TRBD2. Trimming removed 1 base from V and 8 bases from J; junction bases left unmatched: 6. Germline CDR1 and CDR2: LNHNV and YYDKDF (reference sequence). The CDR3 contains 17 residues. In DNA form, the CDR3 reads TGTGCCACCAGCAGAGGAGGGGGGACTAGCGGGAGGTATGAGCAGTTCTTC. Encoded protein: CATSRGGGTSGRYEQFF.

The sample holds a few counts of this clone. The V and J genes are TRBV10-3 and TRBJ1-2; TRBD1 agrees at 7 bases. V lost 4 bases and J lost 8; bases outside the gene matches: 10. This CDR3 has 14 residues. In germline, CDR1 is ENHRY, CDR2 SYGVKD. CDR3 nucleotide sequence: TGTGCCATCAGTGGTGGGGGTCAGGGGGACGGCTACACCTTC. It yields the protein CAISGGGQGDGYTF.

The genes are TRBV13 and TRBJ2-3, with 7 positions matching TRBD2. The CDR3 spans 17 residues. CDR1 and CDR2 from the germline V gene are PRHDT and FYEKMQ (reference sequence). The V segment lost 5 bases and the J segment 5 bases; nucleotides outside the gene matches: 16. The DNA of the CDR3 is TGTGCCAGCAGCCCGGGTGGCACGGGAGGATTGGGAGATACGCAGTATTTT. It codes for CASSPGGTGGLGDTQYF.

This chain joins TRBV19 and TRBJ1-5; D perhaps matches TRBD1 (6 bases). From germline, CDR1 is LNHDA and CDR2 SQIVND (reference sequence). The CDR3 is 13 residues long. Trimming pared 7 bases from V and 7 bases from J, leaving 14 bases between. The CDR3 loop is CASTAQGTQPQHF. The CDR3 DNA is TGTGCCAGTACCGCCCAGGGGACACAGCCCCAGCATTTT.

The chain is built from TRBV7-3 and TRBJ2-1, with 9 bases matching TRBD1. V was clipped by 4 bases and J by 7 bases; unmatched bases: 2. The germline V gene encodes CDR1 SGHTA and CDR2 FQGTGA. This CDR3 has 13 residues. The CDR3 region is CASSSGQGNEQFF. The CDR3 coding sequence is TGTGCCAGCAGCTCTGGACAGGGGAATGAGCAGTTCTTC.

The sample holds a few counts of this clone. The J gene is TRBJ2-1, the V gene TRBV5-1; 11 bases are shared with TRBD1. J lost 8 bases, V lost 4 bases, and 11 bases had no gene match. Germline values: CDR1 SGHRS, CDR2 YFSETQ. The CDR3 covers 16 residues. The DNA for the CDR3 is TGCGCCAGCAGCACCACCCCGGGACAGGGGGTTTATGAGCAGTTCTTC. Amino acids: CASSTTPGQGVYEQFF.

The table lists this clone with many counts. This chain connects TRBV5-6 to TRBJ1-6, with 8 bases matching TRBD1. This CDR3 is 14 amino acids long. The germline V gene has CDR1 SGHDT and CDR2 YYEEEE. V was clipped by 4 bases and J by 6 bases; unmatched bases: 3. The CDR3, as DNA: TGTGCCAGCAGCCTGGGACAGGCTAATTCACCCCTCCACTTT. Protein sequence: CASSLGQANSPLHF.

CDR3 DNA: TGTGCCAGCAGCCCGCAGGGGGGCGGGACCGGGGAGCTGTTTTTT. Translation: CASSPQGGGTGELFF. This chain connects TRBV27 to TRBJ2-2; D might be TRBD1 (7 bases). CDR3 length: 15 residues. Germline CDR1 reads MNHEY; CDR2 reads SMNVEV (reference sequence). V was shortened by 6 bases and J by 5 bases, with 16 bases between the two germline ends.

The genes are TRBV2 and TRBJ2-1, with TRBD1 matching 9 bases. The ends lost 11 bases at V and 4 bases at J; junction bases unmatched: 3. CDR1 and CDR2 (germline): SNHLY, FYNNEI. This CDR3 is built from 12 residues. CDR3 amino acids: CAGGTGYNEQFF. In nucleotides, the CDR3 is TGTGCCGGCGGGACAGGGTACAATGAGCAGTTCTTC.

V is TRBV7-8 and J is TRBJ2-7, with 9 nucleotides matching TRBD1. Germline V gene sequence: CDR1 SGHVS, CDR2 FQNEAQ. The trim removed 5 bases at V and 6 bases at J, leaving 14 bases unmatched. The CDR3 has 16 amino acids. The chain's CDR3 is CASSASRTGEEGEQYF. CDR3 coding DNA: TGTGCCAGCAGCGCATCAAGGACAGGGGAAGAGGGCGAGCAGTACTTC.

Comments on this clone: At one boundary the junction diverges from the germline segment, which might be a read error. The chain uses TRBV5-1 and TRBJ2-3; TRBD2 agrees at 8 bases. The CDR3 spans 15 residues. The germline gives CDR1 SGHRS, CDR2 YFSETQ. CDR3 amino acids: CASCLDGRAGDTQYF. In nucleotides, the CDR3 is TGCGCCAGCTGCTTGGACGGGAGGGCCGGAGATACGCAGTATTTT.

CDR3 in DNA: TGTGCCAGCAAGTTTGAGGTTGGCGAAAAACTGTTTTTT. Its protein is CASKFEVGEKLFF. The rearrangement joins TRBV28 to TRBJ1-4, with unresolved D. The germline V and J ends were trimmed by 7 bases and 8 bases, with 14 bases remaining between them. The CDR3 has 13 residues. Germline V gene data show CDR1 as MDHEN and CDR2 as SYDVKM.

This chain uses TRBV7-8 with TRBJ2-2; 10 positions agree with TRBD2. This CDR3 has 18 amino acids. With 6 bases clipped from V and 4 bases from J, the junction kept 14 bases outside the gene matches. Germline values: CDR1 SGHVS, CDR2 FQNEAQ. The DNA of the CDR3 is TGTGCCAGCAGGGTTTATAGCGGGGGGTCCCGTAGCACCGGGGAGCTGTTTTTT. Translating it yields CASRVYSGGSRSTGELFF.

The chain employs TRBV9 and TRBJ2-7, with D unclear. V gave up 1 base and J gave up 7 bases, with 18 bases separating them. Germline lookup yields CDR1 SGDLS and CDR2 YYNGEE. CDR3 length: 15 amino acids. The CDR3 reads CASSVSPASGNEQYF. CDR3 coding DNA: TGTGCCAGCAGCGTATCTCCTGCTTCGGGTAATGAGCAGTACTTC.

The chain is built from TRBV7-9 and TRBJ2-5, with D maybe TRBD1 (5 bases). CDR1 SEHNR and CDR2 FQNEAQ come from the germline V gene (reference sequence). The CDR3 is 15 amino acids. Trimming left V 3 bases short and J 2 bases short, with 13 bases between. The CDR3 region has the DNA TGTGCCAGCAGCTTTCTGGCAGGGCTACAAGAGACCCAGTACTTC. Translated, it gives CASSFLAGLQETQYF.

The chain carries TRBV27 and TRBJ2-5, with unresolved D. From germline, CDR1 is MNHEY and CDR2 SMNVEV (reference sequence). This CDR3 is built from 12 residues. The V and J ends lost 6 bases and 5 bases respectively, with 10 bases between them. Written as DNA, the CDR3 is TGTGCCAGCAGCGACTTCCGCGAGACCCAGTACTTC. It translates to CASSDFRETQYF.

The rearrangement uses TRBV14 and TRBJ2-5; tentatively, D is TRBD2 (6 bases). Trimming removed 2 bases at V and 0 bases at J, with 13 bases between. This CDR3 spans 16 amino acids. Germline V gives CDR1 SGHDN, CDR2 FVKESK. The CDR3 sequence is CASSQIAGTYQETQYF. In DNA form, the CDR3 reads TGTGCCAGCAGCCAAATCGCCGGGACTTACCAAGAGACCCAGTACTTC.

The chain recombines TRBV7-8 with TRBJ1-3; tentative D call: TRBD1 (6 bases). The CDR3 contains 14 residues. The V end lost 5 bases, the J end lost 8 bases, and 16 bases lay between the germline ends. Germline CDR1 and CDR2: SGHVS and FQNEAQ. The DNA for the CDR3 is TGTGCCAGCAGCCGGACCGTACAGGGCCACACCATATATTTT. This gives the protein CASSRTVQGHTIYF.

The V gene is TRBV7-9, the J gene TRBJ2-2; TRBD2 aligns across 10 bases. V dropped 3 bases and J dropped 1; count of bases not matched to a gene: 8. In germline, CDR1 is SEHNR, CDR2 FQNEAQ (reference sequence). CDR3 length equals 18 residues. The CDR3 here is CASSFRVIAGGNTGELFF. CDR3 coding DNA: TGTGCCAGCAGCTTCAGGGTGATAGCGGGAGGGAACACCGGGGAGCTGTTTTTT.

J is TRBJ1-1 and V is TRBV5-1; 7 bases fit TRBD1. The V and J ends lost 4 bases and 8 bases, in that order; junction bases with no gene match: 17. Germline V CDR1 and CDR2: SGHRS, YFSETQ. The CDR3 totals 16 residues. CDR3 nucleotide sequence: TGCGCCAGCAGCCCCACCGCAGGGGGGTGGAGGGTCGAAGCTTTCTTT. Translation gives CASSPTAGGWRVEAFF.

CDR3 sequence: CASSLRTGPLKTGELFF. CDR3 DNA: TGTGCCAGCAGCCTTCGGACAGGGCCCCTTAAAACCGGGGAGCTGTTTTTT. The chain employs TRBV3-1 (or the pseudogene TRBV3-2) and TRBJ2-2, with 8 nucleotides matching TRBD1. Germline V gene data show CDR1 as LGHDT and CDR2 as YNNKEL (reference sequence). V gave up 4 bases and J gave up 5 bases; unmatched junction bases: 12. The CDR3 is 17 residues long.